Shown below are 3 T cell receptor beta chains from a single sample sequenced in a study of CD8 T cells in ankylosing spondylitis. Findings and caveats of the study: Under 10 highly homologous variants formed a TCR beta motif that appeared characteristic of ankylosing spondylitis blood.

One entry per CDR3 protein results from TCRdb running MiXCR on the 5' RACE reads. The sample records a few hundred thousand distinct CDR3 sequences, roughly 8% being singletons. Antigen specificity for these receptors is unknown. Sequencing was performed on blood, either unsorted or a sorted T cell fraction (not recorded which). The receptor source for this set is a male donor with ankylosing spondylitis.

At least ten counts were recorded for this clonotype. CDR3 nucleotides: TGCAGCGGAGGACAGGGCAGGCTGTTCTTC. Amino acid sequence: CSGGQGRLFF. The rearrangement uses TRBV29-1 and TRBJ2-1; 8 nucleotides line up with TRBD1. After removal of 7 bases from V and 15 bases from J, the junction contained 8 bases not matched to a gene. The CDR3 is made up of 10 amino acids. Germline V lookup: CDR1 SQVTM, CDR2 ANQGSEA.

The chain recombines TRBV4-2 with TRBJ2-3; a possible D gene is TRBD1 (5 bases). The CDR3 totals 15 residues. Germline V gene lookup returns CDR1 LGHNA and CDR2 YNFKEQ. Trimming removed 0 bases at V and 2 bases at J, with 9 bases between. The CDR3 DNA is TGTGCCAGCAGCCAAGATTACAGGCTCACAGATACGCAGTATTTT. This codes for CASSQDYRLTDTQYF.

The chain links TRBV5-1 to TRBJ2-7; D is possibly TRBD1 (6 bases). The germline V gene encodes CDR1 SGHRS and CDR2 YFSETQ. CDR3 length: 14 residues. The germline V and J ends were trimmed by 4 bases and 5 bases, with 16 bases remaining between them. The CDR3 is CASSLRGPRDEQYF. In nucleotides, the CDR3 is TGCGCCAGCAGCCTCAGGGGCCCTCGGGACGAGCAGTACTTC.